Listed below are T cell receptor beta chains from one sample, sequenced in a study of OX40 agonist ivuxolimab in advanced cancers. This table comes from immunoSEQ multiplex PCR, and its TCRdb copy is limited to in-frame clones, with some not included. The table lists about 100,000 clones, around 93% of them singletons. This specimen consisted of CD4+ or CD8+ T cells sorted from blood, obtained in a trial of the OX40 agonist ivuxolimab. These receptor sequences come from an adult with an advanced solid tumor such as melanoma, head and neck, liver or kidney cancer. CDR3s include the opening cysteine and the closing phenylalanine or tryptophan. D genes are given only for firm matches. The size of a clone is reported for some rows only, either as once, few or many, or as a class for expanded clones.

DNA: TGTGCCAGCAGACAAAACACTGAAGCTTTCTTT; CDR3: CASRQNTEAFF; J: TRBJ1-1; size: .; V: TRBV6-5; D: .
DNA: TGTGCCAGCAGGAGGGGGATGAACACTGAAGCTTTCTTT; CDR3: CASRRGMNTEAFF; J: TRBJ1-1; size: .; V: TRBV6-1; D: .
DNA: TGCGCCAGCAGTCCACAACGGTCAGGCGAAAAACTGTTTTTT; CDR3: CASSPQRSGEKLFF; J: TRBJ1-4; size: .; V: TRBV5-1; D: .
DNA: TGTGCCAGCAGCCCTCGGGGAGGGTTGGGGACTGAAGCTTTCTTT; CDR3: CASSPRGGLGTEAFF; J: TRBJ1-1; size: .; V: TRBV9; D: .
DNA: TGTGCCAGCAGTTCCAACACCGGGGAGCTGTTTTTT; CDR3: CASSSNTGELFF; J: TRBJ2-2; size: .; V: TRBV2; D: .
DNA: TGTGCCTGGAGTGTACCCCCCACGACTAGCAGAAGCCGCTGGGAGCAGTACTTC; CDR3: CAWSVPPTTSRSRWEQYF; J: TRBJ2-7; size: .; V: TRBV30; D: TRBD2
DNA: TGTGCCAGCAGCCCAGGGGCCGGCTGGCCCTACGAGCAGTACTTC; CDR3: CASSPGAGWPYEQYF; J: TRBJ2-7; size: .; V: TRBV5-4; D: .
DNA: TGTGCCAGTAGAATTGGGGGATCGGATCAGCCCCAGCATTTT; CDR3: CASRIGGSDQPQHF; J: TRBJ1-5; size: .; V: TRBV19; D: .
DNA: TGTGCCAGCAGGGAAGGCGGGGTTATGGGCAATCAGCCCCAGCATTTT; CDR3: CASREGGVMGNQPQHF; J: TRBJ1-5; size: .; V: TRBV11-2; D: .
DNA: TGTGCCAGCAGCTTAAGCAGGGGATTTTTTGCAACTAATGAAAAACTGTTTTTT; CDR3: CASSLSRGFFATNEKLFF; J: TRBJ1-4; size: once; V: TRBV7-9; D: .
DNA: TGTGCCAGCAGCGGAGGGTACACCTCAGATACGCAGTATTTT; CDR3: CASSGGYTSDTQYF; J: TRBJ2-3; size: .; V: TRBV9; D: .
DNA: TGTGCCAGCAGCCAAGAGGGGGGAATGTACGAAAAACTGTTTTTT; CDR3: CASSQEGGMYEKLFF; J: TRBJ1-4; size: .; V: TRBV4-2; D: .
DNA: TGTGCCAGCAGTTCGTACTACGAGCAGTACTTC; CDR3: CASSSYYEQYF; J: TRBJ2-7; size: .; V: TRBV28; D: .
DNA: TGTGCCAGCAGCGTAGACGGCAGCTTGGGCACTGAAGCTTTCTTT; CDR3: CASSVDGSLGTEAFF; J: TRBJ1-1; size: .; V: TRBV9; D: .
DNA: TGTGCCAGCAGCACCCAACGGGCCGGGGAGCTGTTTTTT; CDR3: CASSTQRAGELFF; J: TRBJ2-2; size: .; V: TRBV7-2; D: .
DNA: TGCAGCGTTGATACGGGGGGCACAGATACGCAGTATTTT; CDR3: CSVDTGGTDTQYF; J: TRBJ2-3; size: once; V: TRBV29-1; D: .
DNA: TGCGCCAGCAGCCCCCTACTAGCGGGAGTAGGAAATGAGCAGTTCTTC; CDR3: CASSPLLAGVGNEQFF; J: TRBJ2-1; size: once; V: TRBV5-1; D: TRBD2
DNA: TGTGCCAGCAGCCCGTGGGGCCCCAGCGGGAGTACTGCCGGGGAGCTGTTTTTT; CDR3: CASSPWGPSGSTAGELFF; J: TRBJ2-2; size: .; V: TRBV7-9; D: TRBD2
DNA: TGTGCCAGCAGCTTGTGGACAGGATCGACTGAAGCTTTCTTT; CDR3: CASSLWTGSTEAFF; J: TRBJ1-1; size: .; V: TRBV5-7; D: TRBD1
DNA: TGCGCCAGCAGCTTTACTGGACAGAAATACCAAGAGACCCAGTACTTC; CDR3: CASSFTGQKYQETQYF; J: TRBJ2-5; size: .; V: TRBV5-1; D: .
DNA: TGTGCCAGCAGCTTAGGACTAGCCAAAAACATTCAGTACTTC; CDR3: CASSLGLAKNIQYF; J: TRBJ2-4; size: .; V: TRBV7-2; D: .
DNA: TGTGCCAGCGGGCGATACCGGGCTCCCACAGATACGCAGTATTTT; CDR3: CASGRYRAPTDTQYF; J: TRBJ2-3; size: .; V: TRBV11-3; D: .
DNA: TGTGCCAGCAGTGAAGCGACGAGGGGGGTCGGCACAGATACGCAGTATTTT; CDR3: CASSEATRGVGTDTQYF; J: TRBJ2-3; size: .; V: TRBV6-1; D: .
DNA: TGTGCCAGCAGCCTCGACAGTAACTATGGCTACACCTTC; CDR3: CASSLDSNYGYTF; J: TRBJ1-2; size: .; V: TRBV7-8; D: .
DNA: TGTGCCAGCAGCCTCAGAGGTGGGGATGAGCAGTTCTTC; CDR3: CASSLRGGDEQFF; J: TRBJ2-1; size: .; V: TRBV7-9; D: .
DNA: TGTGCCAGTAGGATAGGTGGAACTAATGAAAAACTGTTTTTT; CDR3: CASRIGGTNEKLFF; J: TRBJ1-4; size: .; V: TRBV19; D: .
DNA: TGTGCCAGCGACCGGTTAAGGATAGCGACGCTGGCCTACGAGCAGTACTTC; CDR3: CASDRLRIATLAYEQYF; J: TRBJ2-7; size: once; V: TRBV6-8; D: .
DNA: TGTGCCATCAGTGAGGAAGCAGGCAACACTGAAGCTTTCTTT; CDR3: CAISEEAGNTEAFF; J: TRBJ1-1; size: .; V: TRBV10-3; D: .
DNA: TGTGCCAGCAGCTTACGAGAAGGGACAGGGAAAAACGAGCAGTACTTC; CDR3: CASSLREGTGKNEQYF; J: TRBJ2-7; size: .; V: TRBV7-6; D: TRBD1
DNA: TGTGCCAGCAGTGAAATGTCCTGGCAGCCCCAGCATTTT; CDR3: CASSEMSWQPQHF; J: TRBJ1-5; size: once; V: TRBV6-1; D: .
DNA: TGTGCCAGCAGCTTCTTACTAGCGGACTACAATGAGCAGTTCTTC; CDR3: CASSFLLADYNEQFF; J: TRBJ2-1; size: .; V: TRBV5-6; D: TRBD2
DNA: TGTGCCAGCAGCTTAGGGCGGACCGGTGGAGCTTTCTTT; CDR3: CASSLGRTGGAFF; J: TRBJ1-1; size: .; V: TRBV11-3; D: .
DNA: TGTGCCAGCAGATCTATCCGGGACACACAATACGAGCAGTACTTC; CDR3: CASRSIRDTQYEQYF; J: TRBJ2-7; size: .; V: TRBV6-5; D: .
DNA: TGTGCGAATGTCCGAGATATCTATGGTGAGCAGTTCTTC; CDR3: CANVRDIYGEQFF; J: TRBJ2-1; size: .; V: TRBV2; D: .
DNA: TGTGCCAGCAGCGGGGCGGGACTCCTCATAGGAGAGACCCAGTACTTC; CDR3: CASSGAGLLIGETQYF; J: TRBJ2-5; size: .; V: TRBV7-6; D: .
DNA: TGTGCCAGCAGCTTAGCGATAGCGGGACTATACAATGAGCAGTTCTTC; CDR3: CASSLAIAGLYNEQFF; J: TRBJ2-1; size: once; V: TRBV7-8; D: TRBD2
DNA: TGTGCCAGCAGTTTGGGACAAGTGGGAGCTGGAAACACCATATATTTT; CDR3: CASSLGQVGAGNTIYF; J: TRBJ1-3; size: .; V: TRBV28; D: .
DNA: TGTGCCAGCAGACGACAGGGGATAACTGGAAACACCATATATTTT; CDR3: CASRRQGITGNTIYF; J: TRBJ1-3; size: .; V: TRBV6-6; D: TRBD1
DNA: TGTGCCAGCAGCCGCATATTAAAAGAGGGGAGGAACAATGAGCAGTTCTTC; CDR3: CASSRILKEGRNNEQFF; J: TRBJ2-1; size: .; V: TRBV14; D: .
DNA: TGTGCCAGTAGTCCGATGGCTGGGGCCAACGTCCTGACTTTC; CDR3: CASSPMAGANVLTF; J: TRBJ2-6; size: .; V: TRBV19; D: .
DNA: TGTGCCAGCAGCTTACAGGGCGGGGAGCAGTTCTTC; CDR3: CASSLQGGEQFF; J: TRBJ2-1; size: .; V: TRBV11-1; D: .
DNA: TGTGCCAGCAGTCCTAGCGGGAGGTCCTACGAGCAGTACTTC; CDR3: CASSPSGRSYEQYF; J: TRBJ2-7; size: .; V: TRBV28; D: TRBD2
DNA: TGTGCCAGCAGCTCCCGGGCCCGCTCTGGAAACACCATATATTTT; CDR3: CASSSRARSGNTIYF; J: TRBJ1-3; size: .; V: TRBV11-3; D: .
DNA: TGTGCCAGCAGCCAAGATCCCGAAGGGGGCCACTACAATGAGCAGTTCTTC; CDR3: CASSQDPEGGHYNEQFF; J: TRBJ2-1; size: .; V: TRBV4-2; D: TRBD1
DNA: TGTGCCAGCAGCTCACTTACGGGGGCTGGTTACAATGAGCAGTTCTTC; CDR3: CASSSLTGAGYNEQFF; J: TRBJ2-1; size: .; V: TRBV5-4; D: .
DNA: TGTGCCACCAGCAGAAAAGGGGGGGAGAGGAATGAAAAACTGTTTTTT; CDR3: CATSRKGGERNEKLFF; J: TRBJ1-4; size: .; V: TRBV15; D: .
DNA: TGTGCCAGCAGAAGAAGGGGGGAGAACACTGAAGCTTTCTTT; CDR3: CASRRRGENTEAFF; J: TRBJ1-1; size: .; V: TRBV6-5; D: .
DNA: TGTGCCAGCTCACCCGGGACCGGGGGGTTCTTC; CDR3: CASSPGTGGFF; J: TRBJ2-1; size: .; V: TRBV18; D: .
DNA: TGTGCCAGCAGCTTAGATTATCCGACCGGGGAGCTGTTTTTT; CDR3: CASSLDYPTGELFF; J: TRBJ2-2; size: .; V: TRBV7-9; D: .
DNA: TGTGCCAGCAGCCACCCCGTCAGGGGAGGGGAGCAGTACTTC; CDR3: CASSHPVRGGEQYF; J: TRBJ2-7; size: .; V: TRBV4-2; D: .
DNA: TGTGCCAGCAGCTCGAGCGGGAACTCCTACAATGAGCAGTTCTTC; CDR3: CASSSSGNSYNEQFF; J: TRBJ2-1; size: .; V: TRBV9; D: TRBD2
DNA: TGCAGTGCTAGACATCTGGATACGCAGTATTTT; CDR3: CSARHLDTQYF; J: TRBJ2-3; size: once; V: TRBV20-1; D: .
DNA: TGTGCCAGCAGTTTATACCCCCAAAGAACGCAGTATTTT; CDR3: CASSLYPQRTQYF; J: TRBJ2-3; size: .; V: TRBV28; D: .
DNA: TGCAGCGTTCAGTCTGAGAGTCCTGAGCAGTTCTTC; CDR3: CSVQSESPEQFF; J: TRBJ2-1; size: few; V: TRBV29-1; D: .
DNA: TGTGCCAGCAGTTACTTAGAATCTAACTATGGCTACACCTTC; CDR3: CASSYLESNYGYTF; J: TRBJ1-2; size: once; V: TRBV6-5; D: .